Following are 9 T cell receptor beta chains from one sample sequenced in a study of vaccination and CD4 T cells after COVID-19. No antigens are known for them. The treatment: approximately 9-day PBMC culture with coronavirus spike peptide pools or control peptides (ViraFEST assay). Cultured CD4+ T-cell DNA underwent Oncomine TCR Beta short-read sequencing. TCRdb called the PCR reads again in MiXCR, with one record for every CDR3 protein. This table has roughly 7,200 distinct CDR3 sequences, about 25% appearing once. This material consisted of CD4+ T cells from blood, cultured in vitro, taken after SARS-CoV-2 vaccination. All receptors derive from a human donor who had recovered from COVID-19.

The CDR3 DNA reads as TGTGCCAGCAGCCCCGGCTGGGGAGCGTCCAGGGGTAGGCCCACAGATACGCAGTATTTT. Its translation: CASSPGWGASRGRPTDTQYF. The chain is built from TRBV7-9 and TRBJ2-3, with a tentative D call TRBD1 (6 bases). The CDR3 runs to 20 residues. CDR1 SEHNR and CDR2 FQNEAQ come from the germline V gene (reference sequence). V lost 5 bases to trimming and J lost 2 bases, with 29 bases between them.

The V and J genes are TRBV4-2 and TRBJ1-2, with TRBD1 matching over 10 bases. The CDR3 is made up of 15 amino acids. V shed 0 bases, J shed 3 bases, and the junction held 1 base outside the gene matches. Looked up from germline, CDR1 is LGHNA and CDR2 is YNFKEQ. The CDR3 protein is CASSQDGQGDYGYTF. The CDR3 coding sequence is TGTGCCAGCAGCCAAGATGGACAGGGGGACTATGGCTACACCTTC.

In its sample, this clonotype is medium-sized. The V call is TRBV6-5, the J call TRBJ1-2; 8 nucleotides agree with TRBD1. CDR1 is MNHEY, CDR2 SVGAGI, per germline. The CDR3 contains 15 residues. After removal of 0 bases from V and 6 bases from J, the junction contained 6 bases not matched to a gene. The CDR3 DNA follows: TGTGCCAGCAGTTACTCGAAGGGACAGGTAGATGGCTACACCTTC. It yields the protein CASSYSKGQVDGYTF.

In its sample, this clonotype is medium-sized. This CDR3 reads CASSLPRGRNNEQFF. The DNA of the CDR3 is TGTGCCAGCAGCCTTCCCAGGGGGCGGAACAATGAGCAGTTCTTC. This chain links TRBV6-2 or TRBV6-3 with TRBJ2-1, with TRBD1 matching over 8 bases. The J segment lost 5 bases and the V segment lost 6 bases, leaving 9 bases of the junction unmatched. Germline values: CDR1 MNHEY, CDR2 SVGEGT. CDR3 length: 15 amino acids.

A few counts support this clonotype. The chain is built from TRBV24-1 and TRBJ2-5, with D possibly TRBD1 on 6 matching bases. V was pared by 2 bases and J by 5 bases, with 14 bases between. The CDR3 runs 15 residues. CDR1 and CDR2 from the germline V gene are KGHDR and SFDVKD. The CDR3, as DNA: TGTGCCACCAGTGATTCCACAGTGGGGGCGGAGACCCAGTACTTC. Translating it yields CATSDSTVGAETQYF.

This clonotype occurred a few times. This chain links TRBV28 with TRBJ2-6; D gene uncertain. The CDR3 is made up of 14 amino acids. Germline CDR1 MDHEN, CDR2 SYDVKM. V was trimmed by 6 bases and J by 2 bases, leaving 8 bases between them. In DNA, the CDR3 is TGTGCCAGCAGGGCCCAGGCTGGGGCCAACGTCCTGACTTTC. The encoded protein is CASRAQAGANVLTF.

CDR3 in DNA: TGTGCCAGCAGGCGGACTAGCGGGGGTTACGAGCAGTACTTC. This codes for CASRRTSGGYEQYF. V is TRBV12-3 or TRBV12-4 and J is TRBJ2-7, with 13 bases lining up with TRBD2. Germline trimming cut 6 bases from V and 4 bases from J; bases unmatched to any gene: 3. This CDR3 region has 14 residues.

The V call is TRBV6-1, the J call TRBJ1-6; D unresolved. V was cut by 4 bases and J by 0 bases, with 7 bases left in between. This CDR3 spans 15 amino acids. The germline gives CDR1 MNHNS, CDR2 SASEGT. The CDR3 loop reads CASSGGASYNSPLHF. DNA of the CDR3: TGTGCCAGCAGTGGGGGAGCCTCCTATAATTCACCCCTCCACTTT.

This rearrangement joins TRBV11-2 to TRBJ1-5; D unclear. Looked up from germline, CDR1 is SGHAT and CDR2 is FQNNGV. The germline V and J ends were trimmed by 8 bases and 11 bases, with 19 bases remaining between them. This CDR3 region has 13 residues. The CDR3 loop reads CASALNAQQSQHF. As DNA, the CDR3 is TGTGCCAGCGCCCTCAATGCTCAGCAGTCCCAGCATTTT.